Listed below are T cell receptor beta chains from one sample, sequenced in a study of identical twins. TCRdb re-called the 5' RACE reads with MiXCR, one entry per CDR3 protein. The data contain more than 650,000 distinct CDR3 sequences, 5.5% to 6.5% of them seen just once; the ten biggest clones take up 1.5% to 2%. Input material: naive T cells sorted from blood. These receptors were taken from a man aged 18 to 30 in good health. CDR3s include the opening cysteine and the closing phenylalanine or tryptophan. The D gene is left open where the match is weak. Clone sizes are given selectively: once, few, many, or a class where the clone is expanded.

d_call	j_call	clone_size	v_call	cdr3_aa	cdr3_nt
.	TRBJ2-2	few	TRBV29-1	CSVWLTANTGELFF	TGCAGCGTTTGGCTGACAGCAAACACCGGGGAGCTGTTTTTT
TRBD2	TRBJ2-7	few	TRBV28	CASSSTGLVSYEQYF	TGTGCCAGCAGTTCCACCGGACTAGTTAGTTACGAGCAGTACTTC
.	TRBJ2-3	many	TRBV29-1	CSVERGYTDTQYF	TGCAGCGTTGAAAGGGGGTACACAGATACGCAGTATTTT
.	TRBJ1-5	few	TRBV15	CATGGGYQPQHF	TGTGCCACCGGCGGGGGGTATCAGCCCCAGCATTTT
.	TRBJ2-5	.	TRBV30	CAWSQLRGQETQYF	TGTGCCTGGAGTCAGTTGAGGGGGCAAGAGACCCAGTACTTC
TRBD2	TRBJ2-3	many	TRBV24-1	CATSDLPPGRAPDTQYF	TGTGCCACCAGTGATTTGCCTCCCGGGAGGGCTCCAGATACGCAGTATTTT
TRBD2	TRBJ2-7	many	TRBV6-5	CASSSSGGFYEQYF	TGTGCCAGCAGTTCTAGCGGGGGTTTCTACGAGCAGTACTTC
.	TRBJ1-5	many	TRBV25-1	CASSDGGVQPQHF	TGTGCCAGCAGTGATGGCGGAGTTCAGCCCCAGCATTTT
TRBD1	TRBJ1-1	.	TRBV6-1	CASTAVRDRESEAFF	TGTGCCAGCACTGCCGTCAGGGACAGGGAATCTGAAGCTTTCTTT
.	TRBJ1-1	few	TRBV12-3/TRBV12-4	CASSPYSTEAFF	TGTGCCAGCAGTCCCTACAGCACTGAAGCTTTCTTT
.	TRBJ1-1	many	TRBV10-3	CAISRGGTEAFF	TGTGCCATCAGCAGGGGAGGCACTGAAGCTTTCTTT
.	TRBJ2-1	.	TRBV5-1	CASSLGGALENEQFF	TGCGCCAGCAGCTTGGGGGGGGCGCTTGAGAATGAGCAGTTCTTC
.	TRBJ2-1	many	TRBV27	CASSLGIGDSVYNEQFF	TGTGCCAGCAGTTTGGGGATCGGAGACTCAGTCTACAATGAGCAGTTCTTC
.	TRBJ2-2	many	TRBV12-3/TRBV12-4	CASSPGLTNTGELFF	TGTGCCAGCAGTCCGGGATTAACGAACACCGGGGAGCTGTTTTTT
.	TRBJ2-1	many	TRBV10-1	CASSVQKSSSYNEQFF	TGCGCCAGCAGTGTGCAGAAAAGTTCGTCCTACAATGAGCAGTTCTTC
.	TRBJ1-5	many	TRBV29-1	CSVAGRNQPQHF	TGCAGCGTTGCAGGGCGCAATCAGCCCCAGCATTTT
TRBD2	TRBJ2-2	many	TRBV9	CASSVVGLAGGDAGELFF	TGTGCCAGCAGCGTAGTGGGACTAGCGGGAGGTGATGCCGGGGAGCTGTTTTTT
.	TRBJ2-3	many	TRBV27	CASSSHRLVTDTQYF	TGTGCCAGCAGTTCCCATCGGCTAGTAACAGATACGCAGTATTTT
.	TRBJ1-6	many	TRBV21-1	CASSKRRGELLPPPLHF	TGTGCCAGCAGCAAACGCCGCGGGGAATTGCTTCCTCCACCCCTCCACTTT
.	TRBJ2-5	many	TRBV7-2	CASSLVAQLRQETQYF	TGTGCCAGCAGCTTAGTGGCACAGCTGAGACAAGAGACCCAGTACTTC
.	TRBJ2-7	.	TRBV20-1	CSASLALRSYEQYF	TGCAGTGCTAGTTTAGCTCTCCGCTCCTACGAGCAGTACTTC
.	TRBJ2-3	many	TRBV7-9	CASSAVGTDTQYF	TGTGCCAGCAGCGCAGTTGGCACAGATACGCAGTATTTT
TRBD2	TRBJ2-1	few	TRBV3-1	CASSKSSGSNEQFF	TGTGCCAGCAGCAAGTCTAGCGGGAGCAATGAGCAGTTCTTC
.	TRBJ2-1	many	TRBV5-1	CASSSNPGLAVNEQFF	TGCGCCAGCAGCTCCAACCCGGGACTTGCGGTGAATGAGCAGTTCTTC
.	TRBJ1-1	few	TRBV6-1	CASNYRVNTEAFF	TGTGCCAGCAACTACAGGGTTAACACTGAAGCTTTCTTT
.	TRBJ2-1	many	TRBV20-1	CSARKPGEQFF	TGCAGTGCTAGAAAACCGGGTGAGCAGTTCTTC
.	TRBJ1-5	many	TRBV6-1	CASHEFLGNQPQHF	TGTGCCAGCCACGAGTTTTTAGGCAATCAGCCCCAGCATTTT
.	TRBJ2-2	many	TRBV9	CASSVVTAGELFF	TGTGCCAGCAGCGTAGTGACTGCGGGGGAGCTGTTTTTT
TRBD1	TRBJ1-1	few	TRBV10-3	CAISESQGVTEAFF	TGTGCCATCAGTGAGTCCCAGGGGGTAACTGAAGCTTTCTTT
.	TRBJ2-3	.	TRBV3-1	CASTGGSADTQYF	TGTGCCAGCACGGGGGGCAGCGCAGATACGCAGTATTTT
TRBD2	TRBJ2-3	.	TRBV7-9	CCVLAENTDTQYF	TGTTGTGTCCTAGCGGAAAACACAGATACGCAGTATTTT
.	TRBJ2-7	.	TRBV7-9	CASSLGRPNEQYF	TGTGCCAGCAGCTTAGGTCGGCCCAACGAGCAGTACTTC
.	TRBJ2-2	many	TRBV15	CATSRDPRYTGELFF	TGTGCCACCAGCAGAGATCCACGGTACACCGGGGAGCTGTTTTTT
.	TRBJ2-5	.	TRBV6-5	CASSYRQGLETQYF	TGTGCCAGCAGTTACCGGCAGGGTTTAGAGACCCAGTACTTC
.	TRBJ2-3	few	TRBV6-1	CASRTLAEHTDTQYF	TGTGCCAGCAGAACCTTGGCCGAACACACAGATACGCAGTATTTT
TRBD1	TRBJ1-3	.	TRBV30	CAWSVKGAGGNTIYF	TGTGCCTGGAGTGTAAAGGGGGCAGGAGGAAACACCATATATTTT
.	TRBJ1-2	many	TRBV5-1	CASSPDRRDYGYTF	TGCGCCAGCAGCCCCGATCGGCGGGATTATGGCTACACCTTC
.	TRBJ1-1	many	TRBV20-1	CSAKQGTEAFF	TGCAGTGCTAAACAGGGAACTGAAGCTTTCTTT
TRBD1	TRBJ1-6	many	TRBV20-1	CSASGQGLGSPLHF	TGCAGTGCTAGTGGACAGGGTTTAGGGTCACCCCTCCACTTT
TRBD1	TRBJ2-3	many	TRBV24-1	CATSDLGQGTQDTQYF	TGTGCCACCAGTGATCTAGGACAGGGAACTCAAGATACGCAGTATTTT
.	TRBJ2-1	few	TRBV30	CAWSVINEQFF	TGTGCCTGGAGTGTAATCAATGAGCAGTTCTTC
.	TRBJ2-1	few	TRBV6-5	CASSYSNRGVENEQFF	TGTGCCAGCAGTTACTCGAATAGGGGAGTAGAGAATGAGCAGTTCTTC
.	TRBJ2-1	.	TRBV12-3/TRBV12-4	CASSFGRRVGNEQFF	TGTGCCAGCAGTTTTGGGCGCAGGGTCGGCAATGAGCAGTTCTTC
TRBD1	TRBJ2-1	.	TRBV5-1	CASSPQGQGLAEQFF	TGCGCCAGCAGCCCCCAAGGACAGGGGCTCGCTGAGCAGTTCTTC
TRBD2	TRBJ2-3	many	TRBV28	CASSVLAVDTQYF	TGTGCCAGCTCGGTCCTAGCGGTGGATACGCAGTATTTT
TRBD1	TRBJ2-7	many	TRBV29-1	CSVEQGEGGDGTGTYEQYF	TGCAGCGTTGAACAGGGGGAAGGTGGCGACGGGACAGGGACCTACGAGCAGTACTTC
TRBD2	TRBJ2-3	many	TRBV18	CASSPELAGGITDTQYF	TGTGCCAGCTCACCCGAATTAGCGGGAGGGATCACAGATACGCAGTATTTT
.	TRBJ1-1	few	TRBV27	CASSPLRFGNTEAFF	TGTGCCAGCAGTCCCCTCCGCTTCGGTAACACTGAAGCTTTCTTT
TRBD2	TRBJ2-3	many	TRBV7-8	CASSLAGAGDRYF	TGTGCCAGCAGCTTAGCCGGAGCGGGAGACCGGTATTTT
TRBD1	TRBJ1-4	.	TRBV11-2	CASSIGQGRALNEKLFF	TGTGCCAGCAGCATAGGACAGGGTCGGGCCCTAAATGAAAAACTGTTTTTT